This T cell receptor (beta chain) is from a study of OX40 agonist ivuxolimab in advanced cancers. CDR3 length equals 13 residues. The V and J ends lost 2 bases and 5 bases respectively, with 9 bases between them. Germline V gives CDR1 MNHEY, CDR2 SMNVEV (reference sequence). Using immunoSEQ multiplex PCR, the repertoire was profiled, and TCRdb retains in-frame clones only, with some absent. The sample records 40,000 or so clones, nearly 90% being singletons. The V call is TRBV27, the J call TRBJ2-5, with D uncertain. Sequenced material: CD4+ or CD8+ T cells sorted from blood, taken in a trial of the OX40 agonist ivuxolimab. This receptor was identified in an adult with an advanced solid tumor such as melanoma, head and neck, liver or kidney cancer. CDR3 sequence reads: CASSLVFLETQYF. The DNA of the CDR3 is TGTGCCAGCAGTTTAGTATTTCTGGAGACCCAGTACTTC.